This TCR beta chain was found in a study of T cells in Graves' hyperthyroidism and ophthalmopathy. Notes on the study in general: Most thyroid clonotypes with frequency above 0.001 were detected in blood.

Amplification of TCR beta CDR3 regions was performed using RNA transcripts as template. HTBI primers were employed in a first-round RT-PCR of the TCR CDR3. MiXCR, run by TCRdb on the multiplex PCR reads, gives a single entry per CDR3 protein. This table has about 550,000 distinct CDR3 sequences, more than 20% appearing once. This clonotype has a count of ten or more. Antigen unknown. Patients aged 18 to 65 had newly diagnosed hyperthyroidism that had lasted under 2 months. Each diagnosis was grounded in clinical symptoms, serum thyroxine and TRAb, thyroid ultrasound, and orbital computed tomography. Input material: blood. The sequence derives from a man in his late teens or twenties with Graves' hyperthyroidism.

CDR3 sequence: CASSGGPGQAYEQYF. The CDR3 DNA is TGTGCCAGCAGTGGGGGGCCGGGACAGGCCTACGAGCAGTACTTC. This sequence joins TRBV6-1 and TRBJ2-7, with 8 bases identical to TRBD1. With 4 bases clipped from V and 2 bases from J, the junction kept 7 bases outside the gene matches. The CDR3 has 15 amino acids. Germline CDR1 MNHNS, CDR2 SASEGT.